The next 15 T cell receptor beta chains were all read from a single sample in a study of cytotoxic CD8 clonotypes in ibrutinib-treated CLL (dated by TCRdb to 2020 to 2022). Library construction relied on the immunoSEQ multiplex PCR assay. TCRdb retrieved this table from immuneACCESS and kept in-frame rearrangements only. Not all clones are present; in checked studies, unresolved V genes account for under half, and no reason is known for the remainder. This sample is represented by around 300,000 clones; almost 80% of them were singletons. The leading ten clones occupy under 8.5% of the sample. The source material was PBMCs, sampled before ibrutinib treatment. These receptors all stem from a human donor with chronic lymphocytic leukemia.

This rearrangement joins TRBV27 to TRBJ1-2, with TRBD1 matching 7 bases. Germline CDR1 and CDR2: MNHEY and SMNVEV (reference sequence). V gave up 6 bases and J gave up 8 bases; unmatched junction bases: 12. This CDR3 region has 14 residues. CDR3 residues: CASRLTGSAGGYTF. CDR3 in DNA: TGTGCCAGCAGATTGACAGGGTCTGCGGGGGGCTACACCTTC.

V usage is TRBV29-1 and J usage is TRBJ2-3; TRBD1 agrees at 11 bases. The CDR3 runs to 14 residues. CDR1 is SQVTM and CDR2 is ANQGSEA in the germline V gene. The trim removed 4 bases at V and 6 bases at J, leaving 6 bases unmatched. The chain's CDR3 is CSVALGTGGDTQYF. Written as DNA, the CDR3 is TGCAGCGTTGCCCTAGGGACAGGGGGGGATACGCAGTATTTT.

The chain has TRBV4-1 and TRBJ1-5; unclear D gene. V lost 0 bases and J lost 6, with 6 bases in between. The CDR3 is 13 amino acids. Germline V gives CDR1 MGHRA, CDR2 YSYEKL. CDR3 loop: CASSQEARQPQHF. The CDR3 DNA reads as TGCGCCAGCAGCCAAGAAGCCCGTCAGCCCCAGCATTTT.

This chain connects TRBV5-5 to TRBJ1-2; 9 bases are a match to TRBD1. Trimming took 4 bases from V and 1 from J; bases not matched to a gene: 5. The CDR3 is 15 residues long. Germline loops: CDR1 SGHKS, CDR2 YYEKEE (reference sequence). The CDR3 region is CASSPTGGLNYGYTF. DNA for the CDR3: TGTGCCAGCAGCCCTACAGGGGGCCTTAACTATGGCTACACCTTC. Full variable domain (rest looked up from reference TRBV5-5 and TRBJ1-2): DAGVTQSPTHLIKTRGQQVTLRCSPISGHKSVSWYQQVLGQGPQFIFQYYEKEERGRGNFPDRFSARQFPNYSSELNVNALLLGDSALYLCASSPTGGLNYGYTFGSGTRLTVV.

The chain links TRBV10-1 to TRBJ2-1; 10 bases agree with TRBD1. The CDR3 runs 19 residues. Germline V lookup: CDR1 WNHNN, CDR2 SYGVQD (reference sequence). V was pared by 7 bases and J by 10 bases, with 25 bases of the junction left unmatched. Here the CDR3 DNA reads TGCGCCAGCACTAATAAACTCCCGGGACAGGGGTCTGCCGGGAGGGAGCAGTTCTTC. Amino acids: CASTNKLPGQGSAGREQFF.

This rearrangement joins TRBV27 to TRBJ2-7; weak D call: TRBD2 (6 bases). The V end was cut by 6 bases, the J end by 5 bases, with 8 bases between. Germline V CDR1 and CDR2: MNHEY, SMNVEV (reference sequence). The CDR3 is made up of 11 amino acids. The DNA for the CDR3 is TGTGCCAGCAGCGGAGGGGACGAGCAGTACTTC. Amino acids: CASSGGDEQYF.

This clone has a handful of counts. CDR3 protein: CASSLNRGFNQPQHF. The CDR3 bases are TGTGCCAGCAGCTTAAACAGGGGCTTTAATCAGCCCCAGCATTTT. The chain recombines TRBV7-6 with TRBJ1-5; 7 bases are a match to TRBD1. There are 15 residues in the CDR3. The junction had 5 bases not matched to a gene; V was cut back by 2 bases and J by 4 bases. Germline CDR1 and CDR2: SGHVS and FNYEAQ.

This clone was counted a few times. The chain combines TRBV19 with TRBJ1-2; D call uncertain. CDR1 is LNHDA, CDR2 SQIVND, per germline (reference sequence). The CDR3 loop spans 12 amino acids. V was pared by 6 bases and J by 8 bases, with 13 bases between. CDR3 DNA: TGTGCCAGTAGCATGGTGCGGGGAGGCTACACCTTC. It codes for CASSMVRGGYTF.

The chain combines TRBV15 with TRBJ2-3, with D tentatively TRBD1 or TRBD2 (5 bases each). V was trimmed by 2 bases and J by 3 bases, leaving 15 bases between them. Germline V CDR1 and CDR2: LNHNV, YYDKDF (reference sequence). CDR3 length: 16 amino acids. The DNA for the CDR3 is TGTGCCACCAGCAGAAACTGGGGACGGAGAACAGATACGCAGTATTTT. Its protein is CATSRNWGRRTDTQYF.

This chain connects TRBV6-5 to TRBJ2-1; TRBD1 might be the D (5 bases). Looked up from germline, CDR1 is MNHEY and CDR2 is SVGAGI. Trimming stripped 6 bases from V and 0 bases from J, with 12 bases between. The CDR3 covers 15 residues. CDR3 amino acids: CASRIGDSSYNEQFF. Written as DNA, the CDR3 is TGTGCCAGCAGGATCGGAGACAGCTCCTACAATGAGCAGTTCTTC.

V is TRBV15 and J is TRBJ1-3, with TRBD1 as a possible D gene (6 bases). The CDR3 runs to 16 residues. Germline-derived CDR1 and CDR2 are LNHNV and YYDKDF (reference sequence). V lost 1 base, J lost 3 bases, and 13 bases lay in between. CDR3: CATSRGAGVYGNTIYF. CDR3 bases: TGTGCCACCAGCAGAGGAGCAGGGGTTTATGGAAACACCATATATTTT.

The chain recombines TRBV7-6 with TRBJ2-5; 9 bases line up with TRBD2. Germline values: CDR1 SGHVS, CDR2 FNYEAQ. With V trimmed by 2 bases and J by 2 bases, 6 bases remained unmatched. This CDR3 comprises 16 residues. The CDR3 is CASSLPGTSRQETQYF. In DNA, the CDR3 is TGTGCCAGCAGCTTACCCGGGACTAGCAGACAAGAGACCCAGTACTTC.

The gene calls are TRBV2 and TRBJ2-7; D uncertain. There are 13 residues in the CDR3. With 4 bases removed from V and 0 bases from J, the gap between germline ends came to 7 bases. Germline values: CDR1 SNHLY, CDR2 FYNNEI. CDR3 in DNA: TGTGCCAGCAGTGTAAGCCCCTCCTACGAGCAGTACTTC. Protein: CASSVSPSYEQYF.

This clone was counted a few times. The V and J genes are TRBV6-1 and TRBJ1-1; unclear D gene. Germline-derived CDR1 and CDR2 are MNHNS and SASEGT. The CDR3 covers 13 residues. V shed 7 bases and J shed 4 bases, with 13 bases lying between them. The CDR3 DNA sequence: TGTGCCAGCAAGGGCCCTGAAAGCACTGAAGCTTTCTTT. It is translated as CASKGPESTEAFF.

V usage is TRBV7-9 and J usage is TRBJ2-7; the match to TRBD1 covers 11 bases. The CDR3 has 16 amino acids. J was trimmed by 7 bases and V by 4 bases; bases with no gene match: 12. Per germline, CDR1 SEHNR and CDR2 FQNEAQ (reference sequence). The CDR3 DNA follows: TGTGCCAGCAGCTCTCTCTTTGGACAGGGGGCGCGGGAGCAGTACTTC. Translated, it gives CASSSLFGQGAREQYF.